Presented here are 23 T cell receptor beta chains from one specimen sequenced in a study of cytomegalovirus exposure and HLA in healthy donors. PCR used 60 Vbeta primers and 13 Jbeta primers. Measured with immunoSEQ multiplex PCR; TCRdb has only the in-frame clones, and not every one. This sample lists roughly 200,000 clones; its ten largest clones have roughly 1.1%. The sequencing sample was made of PBMCs. All receptors derive from a girl under 10 years old in good health and CMV-seropositive.

V usage is TRBV27 and J usage is TRBJ1-5; D gene ambiguous. Trimming took off 1 base at V and 0 bases at J, with 4 bases between the two ends. This CDR3 has 14 residues. CDR1 and CDR2 (germline): MNHEY, SMNVEV (reference sequence). The CDR3 spells CASSLLSSNQPQHF. The CDR3 DNA reads TGTGCCAGCAGTTTATTATCTAGCAATCAGCCCCAGCATTTT.

The chain uses TRBV7-2 and TRBJ2-5; D perhaps matches TRBD2 (7 bases). The V gene lost 2 bases and the J gene lost 1 base, with 14 bases spanning the gap. The germline CDR1 and CDR2 sequences are SGHTA and FQGNSA. The CDR3 contains 16 residues. CDR3 coding DNA: TGTGCCAGCAGCTTAATCGGGGGGCCCGTCCAAGAGACCCAGTACTTC. As protein: CASSLIGGPVQETQYF.

J is TRBJ2-1 and V is TRBV2; 9 positions agree with TRBD1. Germline assignment: CDR1 SNHLY and CDR2 FYNNEI. With 2 bases clipped from V and 4 bases from J, the junction kept 6 bases outside the gene matches. The CDR3 is 16 residues long. CDR3 DNA sequence: TGTGCCAGCAGTGAAAGGGGACAGGGAAGGTACAATGAGCAGTTCTTC. Translating gives CASSERGQGRYNEQFF.

In DNA, the CDR3 is TGTGCCATGGCCAAAGGGCGGGAGCGCACAGATACGCAGTATTTT. Residues: CAMAKGRERTDTQYF. The rearrangement uses TRBV10-3 and TRBJ2-3, with 7 bases that match TRBD2. Germline loops: CDR1 ENHRY, CDR2 SYGVKD. The CDR3 is 15 residues long. V lost 9 bases, J lost 1 base, and 10 bases stayed unmatched.

This chain connects TRBV5-4 to TRBJ1-1; TRBD1 matches 7 bases. After removal of 2 bases from V and 8 bases from J, the junction contained 9 bases not matched to a gene. The CDR3 spans 14 residues. CDR1 and CDR2 (germline): SGHNT, YYREEE (reference sequence). Here the CDR3 reads CASSLPLRTGEAFF. The CDR3 DNA is TGTGCCAGCAGCTTACCTTTAAGGACAGGCGAAGCTTTCTTT. The whole variable domain, filled in from reference TRBV5-4 and TRBJ1-1, reads ETGVTQSPTHLIKTRGQQVTLRCSSQSGHNTVSWYQQALGQGPQFIFQYYREEENGRGNFPPRFSGLQFPNYSSELNVNALELDDSALYLCASSLPLRTGEAFFGQGTRLTVV.

The CDR3 sequence: CASSAGQVHYEQYF. DNA for the CDR3: TGTGCCAGCAGTGCCGGACAGGTTCACTACGAGCAGTACTTC. V is TRBV6-5 and J is TRBJ2-7, with TRBD1 matching 7 bases. After removal of 5 bases from V and 3 bases from J, the junction contained 7 bases not matched to a gene. The CDR3 is made up of 14 amino acids. Germline-derived CDR1 and CDR2 are MNHEY and SVGAGI.

The chain has TRBV7-9 and TRBJ2-1; the match to TRBD1 covers 12 bases. This CDR3 is built from 17 residues. The V segment lost 4 bases and the J segment 10 bases; nucleotides outside the gene matches: 14. Germline CDR1 SEHNR, CDR2 FQNEAQ (reference sequence). CDR3 loop: CASSSFPGQGARSEQFF. The CDR3 DNA is TGTGCCAGCAGCTCCTTCCCGGGACAGGGGGCTCGTTCCGAGCAGTTCTTC.

The chain has TRBV5-6 and TRBJ2-1; TRBD1 might be the D (5 bases). The ends were cut back, 0 bases at V and 15 bases at J, with 13 bases in the middle. The germline CDR1 and CDR2 sequences are SGHDT and YYEEEE. The CDR3 is made up of 12 amino acids. The CDR3 DNA reads as TGTGCCAGCAGCTTGGGGTCTACCCAGGGGTTCTTC. It codes for CASSLGSTQGFF.

The V gene is TRBV4-1, the J gene TRBJ1-1, with D possibly being TRBD1 (5 bases). Germline V gives CDR1 MGHRA, CDR2 YSYEKL. This CDR3 contains 12 residues. V lost 4 bases to trimming and J lost 3 bases, with 6 bases between them. CDR3: CASSRGDTEAFF. The CDR3 bases are TGCGCCAGCAGCCGGGGGGACACTGAAGCTTTCTTT.

The V gene is TRBV6-1, the J gene TRBJ2-1; D not resolved. The germline CDR1 and CDR2 sequences are MNHNS and SASEGT. The CDR3 is made up of 15 amino acids. Trimming pared 7 bases from V and 1 base from J, leaving 14 bases between. The CDR3 bases are TGTGCCAGCATAAAAACGGTTACTTCCTACAATGAGCAGTTCTTC. Translated: CASIKTVTSYNEQFF.

The rearrangement links TRBV5-1 to TRBJ2-5; a possible D gene is TRBD1 (5 bases). The J call is uncertain, as TRBJ2-7 better fits the DNA end. Germline CDR1 is SGHRS and CDR2 is YFSETQ. The CDR3 sequence is 11 residues long. The chain's CDR3 is CASRGLNEQYF. The CDR3 DNA sequence: TGCGCCAGCAGGGGGCTAAACGAGCAGTACTTC.

The chain links TRBV29-1 to TRBJ1-4; 10 nucleotides match TRBD1. Unmatched junction bases numbered 10, after V lost 4 bases and J lost 8 bases. There are 15 residues in the CDR3. Looked up from germline, CDR1 is SQVTM and CDR2 is ANQGSEA. CDR3 in DNA: TGCAGCGTTGGAATCGGCGGGACAGGGGTGGAAAAACTGTTTTTT. It translates to CSVGIGGTGVEKLFF.

This sequence joins TRBV9 and TRBJ2-5, with 7 nucleotides matching TRBD1. This CDR3 is built from 21 residues. In germline, CDR1 is SGDLS, CDR2 YYNGEE. V dropped 4 bases and J dropped 4; count of bases not matched to a gene: 28. CDR3 protein: CASSLSSGQVEGGLGVETQYF. The DNA of the CDR3 is TGTGCCAGCAGCCTTTCGAGCGGACAGGTAGAGGGTGGATTGGGGGTAGAGACCCAGTACTTC.

The gene calls are TRBV9 and TRBJ1-3, with D hard to call. The V end lost 2 bases, the J end lost 0 bases, and 6 bases lay between the germline ends. The CDR3 is made up of 14 amino acids. The germline CDR1 and CDR2 sequences are SGDLS and YYNGEE. The CDR3 here is CASSVLSSGNTIYF. Here the CDR3 DNA reads TGTGCCAGCAGCGTTCTCAGCTCTGGAAACACCATATATTTT.

The CDR3 DNA reads TGTGCCACCAGCACCGAGGGGGCGGGCTACAATGAGCAGTTCTTC. It encodes CATSTEGAGYNEQFF. The chain couples TRBV15 to TRBJ2-1; TRBD1 aligns across 7 bases. V shed 4 bases and J 3 bases; nucleotides not matched to a gene: 6. CDR3 length equals 15 residues. Germline-derived CDR1 and CDR2 are LNHNV and YYDKDF (reference sequence).

V is TRBV15 and J is TRBJ2-7, with a tentative D call TRBD1 (5 bases). The V and J ends lost 6 bases and 0 bases respectively, with 12 bases between them. Germline values: CDR1 LNHNV, CDR2 YYDKDF (reference sequence). The CDR3 extends over 14 amino acids. The CDR3 DNA is TGTGCCACCAGAAAGGACACGAGCTCCTACGAGCAGTACTTC. Amino acid sequence: CATRKDTSSYEQYF.

This sequence joins TRBV6-4 and TRBJ2-7; 11 bases line up with TRBD2. Looked up from germline, CDR1 is MRHNA and CDR2 is SNTAGT. The CDR3 loop spans 16 amino acids. V gave up 2 bases and J gave up 7 bases; unmatched junction bases: 10. The CDR3 loop reads CASSDQPLAGGGEQYF. In nucleotides, the CDR3 is TGTGCCAGCAGTGACCAACCGCTAGCGGGAGGAGGGGAGCAGTACTTC.

The chain recombines TRBV18 with TRBJ1-2, with 9 bases matching TRBD1. CDR3 length: 17 amino acids. Germline trimming cut 1 base from V and 2 bases from J; bases unmatched to any gene: 8. Germline-derived CDR1 and CDR2 are KGHSH and LQKENI. In nucleotides, the CDR3 is TGTGCCAGCTCACCACTGAGTCCCGGGACAGGGAACTATGGCTACACCTTC. The encoded protein is CASSPLSPGTGNYGYTF.

This chain links TRBV6-5 with TRBJ2-7, with TRBD1 identical over 7 bases. The CDR3 length is 15 residues. Germline V gene sequence: CDR1 MNHEY, CDR2 SVGAGI. Trimming cost V 1 base and J 5 bases; bases outside gene matches: 8. This CDR3 reads CASSYLTGMSHEQYF. CDR3 bases: TGTGCCAGCAGTTACTTGACAGGGATGAGTCACGAGCAGTACTTC.

The V and J genes are TRBV28 and TRBJ2-7, with a weak D call TRBD2 (6 bases). CDR3 size: 20 residues. The V end lost 7 bases, the J end lost 0 bases, and 31 bases lay between the germline ends. Germline V gene data show CDR1 as MDHEN and CDR2 as SYDVKM. CDR3 nucleotide sequence: TGTGCCAGCAAACCCCACCGGGGGACGTCCTACTGGACGAGCTCCTACGAGCAGTACTTC. Protein: CASKPHRGTSYWTSSYEQYF. Full variable domain (outside the CDR3, taken from reference TRBV28 and TRBJ2-7): DVKVTQSSRYLVKRTGEKVFLECVQDMDHENMFWYRQDPGLGLRLIYFSYDVKMKEKGDIPEGYSVSREKKERFSLILESASTNQTSMYLCASKPHRGTSYWTSSYEQYFGPGTRLTVT.

The V and J genes are TRBV6-5 and TRBJ1-1; 10 nucleotides align to TRBD1. Germline V gives CDR1 MNHEY, CDR2 SVGAGI. The CDR3 consists of 14 residues. Trimming removed 6 bases from V and 6 bases from J; junction bases left unmatched: 7. The chain's CDR3 is CASRGTGVTAEAFF. As DNA, the CDR3 is TGTGCCAGCAGAGGGACAGGGGTAACCGCTGAAGCTTTCTTT.

J is TRBJ1-3 and V is TRBV29-1; the D is unclear. V was clipped by 4 bases and J by 1 base, with 5 bases between them. Germline lookup yields CDR1 SQVTM and CDR2 ANQGSEA. The CDR3 runs to 12 residues. CDR3 bases: TGCAGCGTTGGGGAGTCTGGAAACACCATATATTTT. Encoded protein: CSVGESGNTIYF.

This chain joins TRBV7-9 and TRBJ1-1; D remains unclear. Trimming left V 5 bases short and J 3 bases short, with 16 bases between. This CDR3 contains 15 residues. Germline V lookup: CDR1 SEHNR, CDR2 FQNEAQ (reference sequence). CDR3 DNA: TGTGCCAGCAGCCCTGGATCCGGCGGGGACACTGAAGCTTTCTTT. Protein product: CASSPGSGGDTEAFF.